Listed below are T cell receptor beta chains from one sample, sequenced in a study of vaccination and CD4 T cells after COVID-19. These receptors are not linked to any known antigen. Each CDR3 protein gets one entry after TCRdb re-called the PCR reads with MiXCR. The top ten clones hold approximately 15% of a sample with 15,000 to 20,000 distinct CDR3 sequences, under 30% of them seen once. The material sequenced was cultured CD4+ T cells from blood. These receptors were obtained from a human donor with COVID-19. CDR3s include the opening cysteine and the closing phenylalanine or tryptophan. D genes are given only for firm matches. Some rows have no size entry. The others give once, few or many, or a class for an expanded clone.

TRBV3-1	TRBJ1-6	-	-	CASSQSGATSSPLHF	TGTGCCAGCAGCCAATCCGGGGCCACTAGTTCACCCCTCCACTTT
TRBV6-2/TRBV6-3	TRBJ1-5	-	few	CASSPRGQPQHF	TGTGCCAGCAGCCCCAGGGGTCAGCCCCAGCATTTT
TRBV6-5	TRBJ2-2	TRBD1	-	CASSYSTGGNTGELFF	TGTGCCAGCAGTTACTCGACAGGGGGCAACACCGGGGAGCTGTTTTTT
TRBV7-2	TRBJ1-5	-	-	CASSHTSGTQNQPQHF	TGTGCCAGCAGCCACACATCCGGGACACAAAATCAGCCCCAGCATTTT
TRBV6-1	TRBJ1-2	-	-	CASSEMGSGGYTF	TGTGCCAGCAGTGAAATGGGTAGTGGTGGCTACACCTTC
TRBV6-1	TRBJ2-1	TRBD1	-	CASSNPGQGIHNEQFF	TGTGCCAGCAGTAATCCGGGACAGGGAATTCACAATGAGCAGTTCTTC
TRBV19	TRBJ1-2	TRBD1	few	CASTRPGQRENGYTF	TGTGCCAGTACTCGTCCGGGACAGAGGGAGAATGGCTACACCTTC
TRBV20-1	TRBJ2-5	-	few	CSAGGGTQGETQYF	TGCAGTGCTGGAGGAGGAACCCAAGGGGAGACCCAGTACTTC
TRBV6-1	TRBJ2-5	TRBD2	few	CASSRGSGKIRETQYF	TGTGCCAGCTCCCGGGGTAGCGGGAAAATAAGAGAGACCCAGTACTTC
TRBV5-5	TRBJ2-5	-	-	CASSLPPETQYF	TGTGCCAGCAGCCTGCCGCCTGAGACCCAGTACTTC
TRBV20-1	TRBJ1-5	-	-	CSARGGGINSNQPQHF	TGCAGTGCTAGAGGAGGCGGAATAAATAGCAATCAGCCCCAGCATTTT
TRBV15	TRBJ1-4	TRBD1	few	CATSRMGAGGATNEKLFF	TGTGCCACCAGCAGGATGGGAGCAGGGGGCGCAACTAATGAAAAACTGTTTTTT
TRBV5-1	TRBJ2-2	-	large	CASSLQGSNTGELFF	TGCGCCAGCAGCTTGCAGGGCTCTAACACCGGGGAGCTGTTTTTT
TRBV12-3/TRBV12-4	TRBJ1-2	-	-	CASSLVGGLYGYTF	TGTGCCAGCAGCCTGGTGGGGGGACTCTATGGCTACACCTTC
TRBV30	TRBJ2-3	-	few	CAWITAQQAQYF	TGTGCCTGGATAACCGCCCAGCAGGCGCAGTATTTT
TRBV6-1	TRBJ2-7	-	-	CASSGMLGNYEQYF	TGTGCCAGCAGTGGGATGTTGGGTAACTACGAGCAGTACTTC
TRBV11-2	TRBJ2-3	-	-	CASSLDFRGAQYF	TGTGCCAGCAGCTTAGATTTCAGGGGCGCGCAGTATTTT
TRBV18	TRBJ2-2	-	-	CASSQLNTGELFF	TGTGCCAGCTCACAACTCAACACCGGGGAGCTGTTTTTT
TRBV6-1	TRBJ1-5	-	-	CASRGYGQPQHF	TGTGCCAGCAGAGGGTATGGGCAGCCCCAGCATTTT
TRBV5-5	TRBJ1-5	-	-	CASSLEMAGTNQPQHF	TGTGCCAGCAGCTTGGAAATGGCAGGGACCAATCAGCCCCAGCATTTT
TRBV12-3/TRBV12-4	TRBJ2-6	-	-	CASSPGGVGANVLTF	TGTGCCAGCAGCCCCGGGGGAGTAGGGGCCAACGTCCTGACTTTC
TRBV10-1	TRBJ2-7	-	once	CASSETGSYEQYF	TGCGCCAGCAGTGAGACAGGATCCTACGAGCAGTACTTC
TRBV12-3/TRBV12-4	TRBJ2-2	-	-	CASSNDGAGELFF	TGTGCCAGCAGTAACGACGGAGCAGGGGAGCTGTTTTTT
TRBV6-1	TRBJ1-1	TRBD1	few	CASSEVPGGRRAEAFF	TGTGCCAGCAGTGAAGTTCCAGGGGGACGCAGGGCTGAAGCTTTCTTT
TRBV20-1	TRBJ2-5	TRBD1	-	CSARDNRGTGQETQYF	TGCAGTGCTAGAGATAATCGGGGGACAGGGCAAGAGACCCAGTACTTC
TRBV20-1	TRBJ2-1	-	-	CSASGTDSSYNEQFF	TGCAGTGCCAGTGGGACTGATAGCTCCTACAATGAGCAGTTCTTC
TRBV12-3/TRBV12-4	TRBJ2-3	TRBD2	-	CASSGPGTSGGKWIADTQYF	TGTGCCAGCAGTGGGCCCGGGACTAGCGGGGGGAAGTGGATTGCAGATACGCAGTATTTT